These T cell receptor beta chains were read from a single sample in a study of blood T cell repertoires in COVID-19. Using immunoSEQ multiplex PCR, the repertoire was profiled, and TCRdb retains in-frame clones only, with some absent. Of approximately 440,000 clones in the sample, about 90% were seen once. Input material: PBMCs or T cells enriched from blood (not recorded which). The receptors originated from a man aged 18 to 35 who had recovered from COVID-19. Each CDR3 is given without its conserved first and last residue. Size is omitted from some rows. Given values are once, few, many or a class for expanded clones.

j_call: TRBJ2-7; clone_size: -; v_call: TRBV7-3; cdr3_aa: ASSLEVGPTYEQY
j_call: TRBJ1-1; clone_size: -; v_call: TRBV7-9; cdr3_aa: ASSLALVNTEAF
j_call: TRBJ2-1; clone_size: once; v_call: TRBV19; cdr3_aa: ASSWGPDNEQF
j_call: TRBJ2-3; clone_size: -; v_call: TRBV18; cdr3_aa: ASSPGTSATYSDTQY
j_call: TRBJ1-6; clone_size: -; v_call: TRBV27; cdr3_aa: ASSYVDSPLH
j_call: TRBJ2-5; clone_size: -; v_call: TRBV7-2; cdr3_aa: ASSSQRQETQY
j_call: TRBJ1-5; clone_size: -; v_call: TRBV2; cdr3_aa: ASREESGRSQPQH
j_call: TRBJ1-1; clone_size: -; v_call: TRBV10-3; cdr3_aa: AIRYRVDTEAF
j_call: TRBJ2-2; clone_size: -; v_call: TRBV6-5; cdr3_aa: ASSQLAGSGELF
j_call: TRBJ2-1; clone_size: -; v_call: TRBV12-3/TRBV12-4; cdr3_aa: ASRESPYNEQF
j_call: TRBJ2-2; clone_size: -; v_call: TRBV15; cdr3_aa: ATTAERNTGELF
j_call: TRBJ2-1; clone_size: -; v_call: TRBV29-1; cdr3_aa: SVVERGVRSYNEQF
j_call: TRBJ1-3; clone_size: -; v_call: TRBV27; cdr3_aa: ASSYRAGNTIY
j_call: TRBJ2-1; clone_size: -; v_call: TRBV30; cdr3_aa: AWSVKLASWHEQF
j_call: TRBJ1-5; clone_size: -; v_call: TRBV10-3; cdr3_aa: AISERGGVGNQPQH
j_call: TRBJ2-5; clone_size: -; v_call: TRBV5-1; cdr3_aa: ASSLGRGSETQY
j_call: TRBJ1-5; clone_size: -; v_call: TRBV19; cdr3_aa: ASRTYNSNQPQH
j_call: TRBJ2-7; clone_size: -; v_call: TRBV6-1; cdr3_aa: ASSEGTGRYYEQY
j_call: TRBJ1-5; clone_size: -; v_call: TRBV19; cdr3_aa: ASSIQTGGDQPQH
j_call: TRBJ2-7; clone_size: -; v_call: TRBV5-5; cdr3_aa: ASSLSFLSSYEQY
j_call: TRBJ1-2; clone_size: few; v_call: TRBV28; cdr3_aa: ASSLRQTLNYGYT
j_call: TRBJ2-2; clone_size: -; v_call: TRBV28; cdr3_aa: ASRAVNTGELF
j_call: TRBJ1-1; clone_size: -; v_call: TRBV6-5; cdr3_aa: ASRARDRGPPEAF
j_call: TRBJ2-1; clone_size: once; v_call: TRBV24-1; cdr3_aa: ATSEFDRADEQF
j_call: TRBJ2-2; clone_size: -; v_call: TRBV11-3; cdr3_aa: ASSNDSPGELF
j_call: TRBJ1-2; clone_size: -; v_call: TRBV5-4; cdr3_aa: ASSSLFSSGRHGYT
j_call: TRBJ1-1; clone_size: once; v_call: TRBV11-3; cdr3_aa: ASSSGQKATEAF
j_call: TRBJ1-1; clone_size: -; v_call: TRBV30; cdr3_aa: AWNGRRDTEAF